The 18 T cell receptor beta chains below were found in one sample sequenced in a study of blood T cell repertoires in COVID-19. Assay used: immunoSEQ multiplex PCR; TCRdb lists only in-frame clones, some missing. Of around 140,000 clones listed, around four fifths are singletons. The sample taken for sequencing was PBMCs or T cells enriched from blood (not recorded which). The receptor set was obtained from a woman between 45 and 65 years old with acute COVID-19.

The chain has TRBV10-1 and TRBJ2-5; D call uncertain. This CDR3 region has 13 residues. Germline V gives CDR1 WNHNN, CDR2 SYGVQD (reference sequence). Trimming stripped 2 bases from V and 2 bases from J, with 6 bases between. CDR3: CASSEGRQETQYF. In nucleotides, the CDR3 is TGCGCCAGCAGTGAGGGCAGACAAGAGACCCAGTACTTC.

This clone appeared a few times. This sequence joins TRBV18 and TRBJ2-1; D is perhaps TRBD2 (5 bases). Trimming stripped 3 bases from V and 1 base from J, with 10 bases between. The germline CDR1 and CDR2 sequences are KGHSH and LQKENI. CDR3 length: 15 amino acids. The CDR3: CASSPLGESYNEQFF. CDR3 DNA: TGTGCCAGCTCACCCCTGGGAGAATCCTACAATGAGCAGTTCTTC.

J is TRBJ2-7 and V is TRBV5-1, with D maybe TRBD2 (7 bases). Between the trimmed V and J ends, which lost 0 bases and 2 bases, there was a span of 21 bases. The germline gives CDR1 SGHRS, CDR2 YFSETQ. This CDR3 has 18 amino acids. The CDR3 here is CASSLGGGASLNTYEQYF. Here the CDR3 DNA reads TGCGCCAGCAGCTTGGGTGGGGGGGCTTCGCTGAACACCTACGAGCAGTACTTC.

V and J are TRBV6-5 and TRBJ2-1; 10 bases fit TRBD2. Germline V gives CDR1 MNHEY, CDR2 SVGAGI. The CDR3 contains 15 residues. The J segment lost 8 bases and the V segment lost 6 bases, leaving 10 bases of the junction unmatched. The CDR3 region is CASSTLAGELDEQFF. DNA of the CDR3: TGTGCCAGCAGCACTCTAGCGGGAGAACTCGATGAGCAGTTCTTC.

This chain joins TRBV5-1 and TRBJ2-7, with 12 bases aligning to TRBD2. V shed 2 bases, J shed 3 bases, and the junction held 9 bases outside the gene matches. This CDR3 has 17 residues. CDR1 SGHRS and CDR2 YFSETQ come from the germline V gene. The DNA of the CDR3 is TGCGCCAGCAGCTTATCGAGTACTAGCGGGGGGAGCTACGAGCAGTACTTC. This translates into CASSLSSTSGGSYEQYF.

V and J are TRBV7-9 and TRBJ2-7; possible D gene TRBD2, 7 bases. CDR1 SEHNR and CDR2 FQNEAQ come from the germline V gene (reference sequence). Trimming took off 0 bases at V and 5 bases at J, with 20 bases between the two ends. The length of the CDR3 is 17 residues. The CDR3 protein is CASSLAGGGEFLHEQYF. The DNA for the CDR3 is TGTGCCAGCAGCTTAGCAGGAGGGGGGGAGTTTCTGCACGAGCAGTACTTC. The variable domain in full, completed from reference TRBV7-9 and TRBJ2-7, reads DTGVSQNPRHKITKRGQNVTFRCDPISEHNRLYWYRQTLGQGPEFLTYFQNEAQLEKSRLLSDRFSAERPKGSFSTLEIQRTEQGDSAMYLCASSLAGGGEFLHEQYFGPGTRLTVT.

The chain joins TRBV19 to TRBJ2-7, with 12 bases fitting TRBD2. Germline V gene sequence: CDR1 LNHDA, CDR2 SQIVND (reference sequence). V lost 5 bases and J lost 4; bases outside the gene matches: 9. The CDR3 totals 16 residues. In DNA, the CDR3 is TGTGCCAGTAGTCCCTCCTCCGGGACTAGCGGGTACGAGCAGTACTTC. It encodes CASSPSSGTSGYEQYF.

This chain uses TRBV7-9 with TRBJ2-2; the match to TRBD1 covers 8 bases. This CDR3 comprises 15 residues. V shed 5 bases and J 6 bases; nucleotides not matched to a gene: 8. Per the germline V gene, CDR1 is SEHNR and CDR2 is FQNEAQ (reference sequence). CDR3 residues: CASSNPTGAAGELFF. The CDR3 bases are TGTGCCAGCAGCAATCCGACAGGGGCGGCCGGGGAGCTGTTTTTT.

The J gene is TRBJ1-5, the V gene TRBV7-9; 11 bases map to TRBD1. The CDR3 runs to 16 residues. Per the germline V gene, CDR1 is SEHNR and CDR2 is FQNEAQ (reference sequence). Losses at the gene ends were 1 base for V and 6 bases for J; bases not matched to a gene: 5. CDR3 protein: CASSLGGQGAVQPQHF. For the CDR3, the DNA is TGTGCCAGCAGCTTAGGCGGACAGGGGGCTGTTCAGCCCCAGCATTTT. Together with reference TRBV7-9 and TRBJ1-5, the CDR3 gives the full variable domain: DTGVSQNPRHKITKRGQNVTFRCDPISEHNRLYWYRQTLGQGPEFLTYFQNEAQLEKSRLLSDRFSAERPKGSFSTLEIQRTEQGDSAMYLCASSLGGQGAVQPQHFGDGTRLSIL.

J is TRBJ2-2 and V is TRBV14, with D uncertain. Trimming removed 2 bases from V and 7 bases from J, with 8 bases in between. The CDR3 contains 13 residues. Germline assignment: CDR1 SGHDN and CDR2 FVKESK. CDR3 in amino acids: CASSQRVVGELFF. CDR3 nucleotides: TGTGCCAGCAGCCAACGAGTGGTCGGGGAGCTGTTTTTT.

The J gene is TRBJ1-2, the V gene TRBV11-3; D not resolved. V was trimmed by 2 bases and J by 4 bases, leaving 11 bases between them. Germline V lookup: CDR1 SGHNT, CDR2 YENEEA. There are 14 residues in the CDR3. CDR3 sequence reads: CASSLSEGSYGYTF. The CDR3 coding sequence is TGTGCCAGCAGCTTAAGCGAGGGTAGCTATGGCTACACCTTC.

CDR3 coding DNA: TGCAGCGTTGAGCCGAACATCGATGGCTACACCTTC. This gives the protein CSVEPNIDGYTF. The chain couples TRBV29-1 to TRBJ1-2; no reliable D call. Germline lookup yields CDR1 SQVTM and CDR2 ANQGSEA. The V and J ends lost 3 bases and 6 bases respectively, with 11 bases between them. This CDR3 comprises 12 residues.

The chain combines TRBV10-2 with TRBJ1-1; D might be TRBD1 (6 bases). V lost 7 bases, J lost 2 bases, and 14 bases lay in between. Germline values: CDR1 WSHSY, CDR2 SAAADI. This CDR3 comprises 14 residues. CDR3 nucleotide sequence: TGCGCCAGCAAAACTACAGGGTTTAACACTGAAGCTTTCTTT. The encoded protein is CASKTTGFNTEAFF.

This clone has only a few counts. The rearrangement links TRBV2 to TRBJ1-3; TRBD1 aligns across 10 bases. Losses at the gene ends were 7 bases for V and 4 bases for J; bases not matched to a gene: 10. The CDR3 has 16 amino acids. Germline CDR1 SNHLY, CDR2 FYNNEI. The CDR3 nucleotides read TGTGCCAGCACAGGACAGGGGGATCTCTCGGGAAACACCATATATTTT. Translated, it gives CASTGQGDLSGNTIYF. Full variable domain (missing parts from reference TRBV2 and TRBJ1-3): EPEVTQTPSHQVTQMGQEVILRCVPISNHLYFYWYRQILGQKVEFLVSFYNNEISEKSEIFDDQFSVERPDGSNFTLKIRSTKLEDSAMYFCASTGQGDLSGNTIYFGEGSWLTVV.

This clone was detected a few times. The V call is TRBV6-1, the J call TRBJ1-6, with unresolved D. This CDR3 contains 17 residues. Trimming took off 2 bases at V and 0 bases at J, with 11 bases between the two ends. CDR1 is MNHNS, CDR2 SASEGT, per germline. CDR3 sequence reads: CASSEYGVSSYNSPLHF. The DNA of the CDR3 is TGTGCCAGCAGTGAATACGGGGTTAGCTCCTATAATTCACCCCTCCACTTT.

This chain connects TRBV5-4 to TRBJ1-3, with 8 bases aligning to TRBD1. V lost 3 bases and J lost 3; bases outside the gene matches: 5. CDR1 and CDR2 from the germline V gene are SGHNT and YYREEE (reference sequence). The length of the CDR3 is 15 residues. The CDR3 bases are TGTGCCAGCAGCTCTATTACAGGGGGTGGAAACACCATATATTTT. Protein: CASSSITGGGNTIYF.

The chain carries TRBV7-9 and TRBJ2-1, with 8 positions matching TRBD1. There are 15 residues in the CDR3. Germline CDR1 reads SEHNR; CDR2 reads FQNEAQ (reference sequence). Trimming took 5 bases from V and 2 from J; bases not matched to a gene: 5. The CDR3 loop reads CASSPDRGPYNEQFF. The CDR3 DNA follows: TGTGCCAGCAGCCCAGACAGGGGCCCCTACAATGAGCAGTTCTTC.

This chain links TRBV11-2 with TRBJ2-5, with TRBD2 identical over 11 bases. CDR3 size: 15 residues. From germline, CDR1 is SGHAT and CDR2 FQNNGV. Losses at the gene ends were 5 bases for V and 2 bases for J; bases not matched to a gene: 4. The DNA of the CDR3 is TGTGCCAGCAGCCCGGGACTAGCGGTTCAAGAGACCCAGTACTTC. As protein: CASSPGLAVQETQYF.